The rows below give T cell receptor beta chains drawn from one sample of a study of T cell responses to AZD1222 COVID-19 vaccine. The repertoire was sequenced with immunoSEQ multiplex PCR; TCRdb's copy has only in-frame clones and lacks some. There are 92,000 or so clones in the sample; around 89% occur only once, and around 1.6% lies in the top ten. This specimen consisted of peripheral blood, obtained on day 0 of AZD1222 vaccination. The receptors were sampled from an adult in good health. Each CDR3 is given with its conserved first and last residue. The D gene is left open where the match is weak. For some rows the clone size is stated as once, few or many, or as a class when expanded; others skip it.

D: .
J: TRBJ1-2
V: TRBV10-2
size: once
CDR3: CASSESLLGPRIYGYTF
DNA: TGCGCCAGCAGTGAGTCCCTACTTGGACCGAGGATCTATGGCTACACCTTC

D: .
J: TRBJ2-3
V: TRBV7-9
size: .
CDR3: CASSLSTGTITDTQYF
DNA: TGTGCCAGCAGCTTAAGTACCGGGACGATCACAGATACGCAGTATTTT

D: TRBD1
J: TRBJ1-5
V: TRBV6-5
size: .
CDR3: CASSYPPRGNQPQHF
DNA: TGTGCCAGCAGTTACCCTCCCAGGGGGAATCAGCCCCAGCATTTT

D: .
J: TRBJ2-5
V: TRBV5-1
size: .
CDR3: CASSLNRDETQYF
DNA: TGCGCCAGCAGCTTGAACCGGGATGAGACCCAGTACTTC

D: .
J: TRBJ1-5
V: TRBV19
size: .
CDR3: CASSITGSNQPQHF
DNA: TGTGCCAGTAGTATCACAGGATCCAATCAGCCCCAGCATTTT

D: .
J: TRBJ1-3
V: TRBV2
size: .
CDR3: CASSELRVSSGNTIYF
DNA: TGTGCCAGCAGTGAGTTAAGGGTGAGCTCTGGAAACACCATATATTTT

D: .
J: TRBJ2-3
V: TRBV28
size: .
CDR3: CASRLGPTDTQYF
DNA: TGTGCCAGCAGATTGGGACCCACAGATACGCAGTATTTT

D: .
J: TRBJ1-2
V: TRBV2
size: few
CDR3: CASSETRYGYTF
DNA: TGTGCCAGCAGTGAAACCCGCTATGGCTACACCTTC

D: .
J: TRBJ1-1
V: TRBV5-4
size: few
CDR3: CASSSGIGSEAFF
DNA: TGTGCCAGCAGCTCTGGTATCGGTTCTGAAGCTTTCTTT

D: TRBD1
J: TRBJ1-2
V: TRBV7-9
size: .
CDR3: CASSMRGTGPSGYTF
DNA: TGTGCCAGCAGCATGAGGGGGACAGGGCCTTCGGGCTACACCTTC

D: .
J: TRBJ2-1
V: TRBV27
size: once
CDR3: CASSFSGRVSSYNEQFF
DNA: TGTGCCAGCAGTTTCTCAGGCAGGGTTAGCTCCTACAATGAGCAGTTCTTC

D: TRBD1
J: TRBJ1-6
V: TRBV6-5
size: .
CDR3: CASSTDRASPLHF
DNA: TGTGCCAGCAGTACCGACAGGGCTTCACCCCTCCACTTT

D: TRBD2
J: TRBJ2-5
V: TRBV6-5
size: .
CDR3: CASSYLGGDQETQYF
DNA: TGTGCCAGCAGTTACCTCGGGGGGGACCAAGAGACCCAGTACTTC

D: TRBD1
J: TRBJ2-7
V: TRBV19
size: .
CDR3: CASSTTGTGGHEQYF
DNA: TGTGCCAGTAGCACAACCGGGACAGGGGGCCACGAGCAGTACTTC

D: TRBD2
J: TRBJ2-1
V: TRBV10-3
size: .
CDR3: CAISATSGGAGEQFF
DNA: TGTGCCATCAGTGCAACTAGCGGGGGGGCAGGCGAGCAGTTCTTC

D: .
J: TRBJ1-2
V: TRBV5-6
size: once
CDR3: CASSLLNSGYTF
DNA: TGTGCCAGCAGCTTGTTAAACAGTGGCTACACCTTC

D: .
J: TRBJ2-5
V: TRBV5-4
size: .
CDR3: CASSFGGAETQYF
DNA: TGTGCCAGCAGCTTCGGGGGTGCAGAGACCCAGTACTTC

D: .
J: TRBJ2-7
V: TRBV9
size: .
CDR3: CASSVAEVFDEQYF
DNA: TGTGCCAGCAGCGTAGCGGAGGTGTTCGACGAGCAGTACTTC

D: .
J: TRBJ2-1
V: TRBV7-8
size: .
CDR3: CASSLVGSDGEQFF
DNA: TGTGCCAGCAGCTTAGTGGGATCCGATGGTGAGCAGTTCTTC

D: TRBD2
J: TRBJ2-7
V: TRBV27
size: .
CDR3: CASRSGGGGEQYF
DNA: TGTGCCAGCAGGTCCGGAGGCGGGGGCGAGCAGTACTTC

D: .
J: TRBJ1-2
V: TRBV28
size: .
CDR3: CASISGGGYTF
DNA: TGTGCCAGCATCTCAGGTGGTGGCTACACCTTC

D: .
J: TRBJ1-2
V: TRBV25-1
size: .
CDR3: CASSQQGYGYTF
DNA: TGTGCCAGCAGCCAACAGGGATATGGCTACACCTTC

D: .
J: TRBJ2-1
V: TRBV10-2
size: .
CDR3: CASSSDYNEQFF
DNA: TGCGCCAGCAGTTCTGACTACAATGAGCAGTTCTTC

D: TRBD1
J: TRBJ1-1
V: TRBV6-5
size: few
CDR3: CASRRQGSVTEAFF
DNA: TGTGCCAGCAGGAGACAGGGATCGGTCACTGAAGCTTTCTTT

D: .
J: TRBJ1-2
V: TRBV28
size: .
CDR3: CASSYGWDAYGYTF
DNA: TGTGCCAGCAGCTACGGGTGGGACGCCTATGGCTACACCTTC

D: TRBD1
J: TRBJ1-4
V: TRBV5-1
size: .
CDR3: CASSTGQGFTLTNEKLFF
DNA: TGCGCCAGCAGCACCGGACAGGGGTTTACCTTAACTAATGAAAAACTGTTTTTT

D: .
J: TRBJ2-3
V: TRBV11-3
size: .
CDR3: CASSLGRSTDTQYF
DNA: TGTGCCAGCAGCTTGGGCAGGAGCACAGATACGCAGTATTTT

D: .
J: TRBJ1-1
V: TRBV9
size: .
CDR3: CASSQHGRDTEAFF
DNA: TGTGCCAGCAGCCAGCACGGGAGGGACACTGAAGCTTTCTTT

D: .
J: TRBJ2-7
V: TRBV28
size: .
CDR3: CASEGSREQYF
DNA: TGTGCCAGCGAGGGGTCGCGAGAGCAGTACTTC

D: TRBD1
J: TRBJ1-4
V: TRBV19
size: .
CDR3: CASRGTGNEKLFF
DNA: TGTGCCTCAAGGGGGACAGGGAATGAAAAACTGTTTTTT

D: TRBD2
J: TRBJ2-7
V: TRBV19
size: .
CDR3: CASSTLAGAHEQYF
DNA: TGTGCCAGTAGTACCCTAGCGGGGGCCCACGAGCAGTACTTC

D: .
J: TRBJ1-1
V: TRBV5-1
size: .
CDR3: CASSLGDKNTEAFF
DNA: TGCGCCAGCAGCTTGGGGGACAAGAACACTGAAGCTTTCTTT

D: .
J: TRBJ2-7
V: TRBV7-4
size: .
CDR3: CASSPNSGWGDEQYF
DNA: TGTGCCAGCAGCCCCAATAGTGGTTGGGGGGACGAGCAGTACTTC

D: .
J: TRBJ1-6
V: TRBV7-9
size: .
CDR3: CASGGSGGPNSPLHF
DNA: TGTGCCAGCGGAGGGTCCGGGGGACCAAATTCACCCCTCCACTTT

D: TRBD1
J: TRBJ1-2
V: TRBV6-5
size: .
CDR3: CASRAPGQGYGYTF
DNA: TGTGCCAGCAGAGCACCGGGACAGGGATATGGCTACACCTTC

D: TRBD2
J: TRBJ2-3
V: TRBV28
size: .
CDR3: CASSSTLGLAENTDTQYF
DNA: TGTGCCAGCAGTTCCACCCTGGGACTAGCGGAAAACACAGATACGCAGTATTTT

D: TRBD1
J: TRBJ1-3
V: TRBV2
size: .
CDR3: CASNSDRGSGNTIYF
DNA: TGTGCCAGCAACTCAGACAGGGGATCTGGAAACACCATATATTTT

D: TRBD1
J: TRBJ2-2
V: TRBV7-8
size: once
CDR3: CASSLAGTGGGELFF
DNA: TGTGCCAGCAGCTTAGCTGGCACAGGGGGCGGGGAGCTGTTTTTT

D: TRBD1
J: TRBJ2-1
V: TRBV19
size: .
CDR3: CASSGQGSGEQFF
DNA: TGTGCCAGTAGCGGACAGGGGAGTGGTGAGCAGTTCTTC

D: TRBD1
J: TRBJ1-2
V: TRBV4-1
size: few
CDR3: CASSPLDRDYGYTF
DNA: TGCGCCAGCAGCCCTTTGGACAGGGACTATGGCTACACCTTC

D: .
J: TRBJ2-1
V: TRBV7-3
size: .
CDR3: CATSPAVSSYNEQFF
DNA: TGTGCCACGTCTCCAGCGGTGAGCTCCTACAATGAGCAGTTCTTC

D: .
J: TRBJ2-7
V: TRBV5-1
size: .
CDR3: CASSQDSGNYEQYF
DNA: TGCGCCAGCAGCCAGGACAGTGGGAACTACGAGCAGTACTTC

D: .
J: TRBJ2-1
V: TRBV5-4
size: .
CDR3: CASSSPGGSYNEQFF
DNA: TGTGCCAGCAGCAGCCCCGGAGGTTCCTACAATGAGCAGTTCTTC

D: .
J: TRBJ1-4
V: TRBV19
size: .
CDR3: CASSSFSGKGATNEKLFF
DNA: TGTGCCAGTAGCTCGTTCTCCGGAAAGGGGGCAACTAATGAAAAACTGTTTTTT

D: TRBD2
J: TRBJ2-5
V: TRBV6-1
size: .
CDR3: CASSGLAGEVQETQYF
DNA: TGTGCCAGCAGTGGACTAGCGGGGGAGGTCCAAGAGACCCAGTACTTC

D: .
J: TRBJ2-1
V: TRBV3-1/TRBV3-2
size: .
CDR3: CASSRGGLAYNEQFF
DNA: TGTGCCAGCAGCCGTGGGGGTCTGGCCTACAATGAGCAGTTCTTC

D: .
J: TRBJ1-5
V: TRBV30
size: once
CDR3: CASQSGADNQPQHF
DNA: TGTGCCTCGCAATCCGGGGCCGACAATCAGCCCCAGCATTTT

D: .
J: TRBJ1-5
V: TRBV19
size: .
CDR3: CASSPGFQPQHF
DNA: TGTGCCAGTAGTCCGGGTTTTCAGCCCCAGCATTTT

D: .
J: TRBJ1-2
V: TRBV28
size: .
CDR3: CASSPQINGYTF
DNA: TGTGCCAGCAGTCCTCAGATCAATGGCTACACCTTC